Below, one T cell receptor beta chain is given with its context. This record belongs to a study of prognosis after radiotherapy for stage I lung cancer. The CDR3 extends over 17 amino acids. V lost 2 bases and J 4 bases, leaving 20 bases between the germline ends. The germline V gene encodes CDR1 MDHEN and CDR2 SYDVKM. Two-round multiplex PCR, the amplification method, yielded TCR beta CDR3 from genomic DNA. Initially, in first-round PCR, primers specific to each TRBV and TRBJ gene were used. TCRdb redid the calling of the multiplex PCR reads with MiXCR, one entry per CDR3 protein. The sample contains about 35,000 distinct CDR3 sequences, approximately 36% of which appear only once.

This clonotype originated in a donor older than 45 with non-small cell lung cancer. The chain links TRBV28 to TRBJ1-2; a possible D gene is TRBD1 (5 bases). Sample: PBMCs, taken before or after stereotactic body radiation therapy (not recorded which). CDR3 nucleotides: TGTGCCAGCAGTTTAGTTGTCGACAGCCAGGGTCCCTATGGCTACACCTTC. Encoded protein: CASSLVVDSQGPYGYTF.